Ten or more counts support the clone carrying this T cell receptor beta chain. TCRdb called the 5' RACE reads again in MiXCR, with one record for every CDR3 protein. In the table there are about 14,000 distinct CDR3 sequences, about 9.4% of which are singletons. The germline CDR1 and CDR2 sequences are SGHRS and YFSETQ. V trimming: 4 bases; J trimming: 4 bases; junction bases outside the gene matches: 3. The CDR3 sequence is 15 residues long. These data originate in a study of neurological immune-mediated disorders. Sequenced sample: PBMCs. The V call is TRBV5-1, the J call TRBJ2-1; 12 bases match TRBD2. This TCR came from a woman between 35 and 50 years old in good health. This CDR3 is CASSAGLAGYNEQFF. CDR3 sequence (DNA): TGCGCCAGCAGCGCGGGACTAGCGGGTTACAATGAGCAGTTCTTC.